This TCR beta chain came from a study of blood T cell repertoires in COVID-19. Clones were read by immunoSEQ multiplex PCR, and TCRdb kept only the in-frame ones, dropping some. The sample carries over 600,000 clones, 70% to 90% recorded once. The V segment lost 4 bases and the J segment 1 base; nucleotides outside the gene matches: 5. This CDR3 is 15 amino acids long. CDR1 and CDR2 (germline): SNHLY, FYNNEI. The sample comprised peripheral blood. This clonotype was sampled from a woman under 30 with acute or convalescent COVID-19. This chain uses TRBV2 with TRBJ2-5, with TRBD2 identical over 8 bases. In DNA, the CDR3 is TGTGCCAGCAGTGTGGCGGGGGGCCTCCAAGAGACCCAGTACTTC. Its translation is CASSVAGGLQETQYF. Supplemented by reference TRBV2 and TRBJ2-5, the full variable domain reads EPEVTQTPSHQVTQMGQEVILRCVPISNHLYFYWYRQILGQKVEFLVSFYNNEISEKSEIFDDQFSVERPDGSNFTLKIRSTKLEDSAMYFCASSVAGGLQETQYFGPGTRLLVL.